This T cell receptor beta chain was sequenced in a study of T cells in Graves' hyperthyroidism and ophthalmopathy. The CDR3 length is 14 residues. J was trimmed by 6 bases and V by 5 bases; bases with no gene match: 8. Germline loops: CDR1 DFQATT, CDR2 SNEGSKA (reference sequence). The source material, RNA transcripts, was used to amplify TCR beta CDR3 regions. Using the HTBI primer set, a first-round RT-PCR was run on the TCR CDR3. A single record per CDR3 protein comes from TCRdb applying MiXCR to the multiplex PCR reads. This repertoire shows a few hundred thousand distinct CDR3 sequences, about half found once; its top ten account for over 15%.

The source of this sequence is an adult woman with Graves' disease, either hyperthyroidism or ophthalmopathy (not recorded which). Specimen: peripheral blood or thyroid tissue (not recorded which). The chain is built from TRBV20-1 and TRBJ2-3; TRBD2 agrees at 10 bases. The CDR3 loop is CSAPGLAGVDTQYF. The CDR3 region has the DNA TGCAGTGCTCCCGGGCTAGCGGGAGTTGATACGCAGTATTTT.